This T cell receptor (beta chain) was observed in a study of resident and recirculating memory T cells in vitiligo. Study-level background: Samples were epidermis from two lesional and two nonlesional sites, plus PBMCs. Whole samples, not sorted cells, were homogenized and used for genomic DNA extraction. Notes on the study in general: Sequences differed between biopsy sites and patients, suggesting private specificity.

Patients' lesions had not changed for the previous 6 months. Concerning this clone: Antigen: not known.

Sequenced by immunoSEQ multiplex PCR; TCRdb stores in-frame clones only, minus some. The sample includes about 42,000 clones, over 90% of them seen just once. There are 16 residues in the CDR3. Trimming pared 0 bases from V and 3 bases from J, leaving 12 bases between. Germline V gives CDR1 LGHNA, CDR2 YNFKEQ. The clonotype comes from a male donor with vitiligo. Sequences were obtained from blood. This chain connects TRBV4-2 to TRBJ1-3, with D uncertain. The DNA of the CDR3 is TGTGCCAGCAGCCAAGATTACGGGTCTAATGGAAACACCATATATTTT. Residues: CASSQDYGSNGNTIYF.